This T cell receptor beta chain was sequenced in a study of blood T cells in healthy people across ages. In the case of this clonotype: Antigen unknown.

Study-level points and caveats: Lack of knowledge of donor CMV status possibly confounded expanded clonotype changes.

A second roughly 6 to 11 cycle PCR used barcoded and J-beta primers. A tag from a template-switch adaptor with 12 random nucleotides marked each cDNA molecule. MiXCR, applied by TCRdb to the 5' RACE reads, yields one record per CDR3 protein. The sample lists fewer than 700,000 distinct CDR3 sequences; around 50% were seen once. Isolation recovered at least 7 million PBMCs from every sample. Total RNA was extracted at no less than 5.5 micrograms per sample. Trimming took 6 bases from V and 8 from J; bases not matched to a gene: 15. The CDR3 covers 16 residues. Germline values: CDR1 MNHEY, CDR2 SVGAGI. The chain combines TRBV6-5 with TRBJ1-4, with 7 positions matching TRBD1. Sequenced: blood. The sequence derives from an elderly man in good health. The CDR3 nucleotides are TGTGCCAGCAGCCAATATACGACAGGGAGAGGGGAAAAACTGTTTTTT. This codes for CASSQYTTGRGEKLFF.